These 15 T cell receptor beta chains were sequenced from one sample in a study of shared clonotypes between healthy human individuals. Sequencing was performed with immunoSEQ multiplex PCR; in TCRdb, only in-frame clones are kept and a portion is missing. The repertoire has roughly 2,500,000 clones, approximately 93% of them found once; the top ten carry about 0.34%. Sample: naive CD4+ T cells from PBMCs. Subset here: CD45RA+ positively selected. These receptors were collected from a man between 18 and 35 years old in good health. Some clones in this sample may be carry-over from other donors' samples.

Details on this clone: This CDR3 is also generated by other DNA sequences in the sample. V is TRBV10-3 and J is TRBJ1-1, with D unclear. V dropped 2 bases and J dropped 4 bases, with 5 bases sitting between them. Germline CDR1 is ENHRY and CDR2 is SYGVKD. The CDR3 is made up of 12 amino acids. The CDR3 DNA sequence: TGTGCCATCAGTGAGGGTGGCACTGAAGCTTTCTTT. This gives the protein CAISEGGTEAFF.

The J gene is TRBJ2-2, the V gene TRBV2, with D perhaps TRBD1 or TRBD2 (5 bases each). The CDR3 runs 15 residues. CDR1 SNHLY and CDR2 FYNNEI come from the germline V gene. Trimming shortened V by 6 bases and J by 1 base, and 12 bases separated the two germline ends. Here the CDR3 DNA reads TGTGCCAGCAGCGAGGGGTGGCTGAACACCGGGGAGCTGTTTTTT. Its translation: CASSEGWLNTGELFF. Looking up the rest from reference TRBV2 and TRBJ2-2 gives the full variable domain: EPEVTQTPSHQVTQMGQEVILRCVPISNHLYFYWYRQILGQKVEFLVSFYNNEISEKSEIFDDQFSVERPDGSNFTLKIRSTKLEDSAMYFCASSEGWLNTGELFFGEGSRLTVL.

The chain combines TRBV14 with TRBJ2-5; D remains ambiguous. This CDR3 comprises 13 residues. The germline V gene has CDR1 SGHDN and CDR2 FVKESK. Trimming left V 0 bases short and J 2 bases short, with 4 bases between. The CDR3 loop is CASSQDQQETQYF. CDR3 bases: TGTGCCAGCAGCCAAGACCAGCAAGAGACCCAGTACTTC.

To note about this clone: Other DNA sequences in this specimen translate into the identical CDR3. The V gene is TRBV7-9, the J gene TRBJ1-2; TRBD1 is a possible D gene (5 bases). The V and J ends lost 2 bases and 5 bases respectively, with 6 bases between them. This CDR3 has 12 residues. In germline, CDR1 is SEHNR, CDR2 FQNEAQ (reference sequence). The CDR3 DNA follows: TGTGCCAGCAGCTTACAGGGTTATGGCTACACCTTC. It yields the protein CASSLQGYGYTF.

The chain recombines TRBV5-1 with TRBJ1-4; 8 bases align to TRBD1. The CDR3 has 15 residues. V was clipped by 3 bases and J by 6 bases; unmatched bases: 7. Germline values: CDR1 SGHRS, CDR2 YFSETQ. This CDR3 reads CASSSWTGKDEKLFF. The CDR3 DNA reads TGCGCCAGCAGCTCCTGGACAGGGAAGGATGAAAAACTGTTTTTT.

To note about this clone: This CDR3 is also generated by other DNA sequences in the sample. The gene calls are TRBV7-3 and TRBJ2-5; 10 bases line up with TRBD2. The length of the CDR3 is 15 residues. Trimming cost V 4 bases and J 4 bases; bases outside gene matches: 6. Germline lookup yields CDR1 SGHTA and CDR2 FQGTGA. The CDR3 nucleotides read TGTGCCAGCAGCTCCCTAGCGGGAGTGGGAGAGACCCAGTACTTC. This gives the protein CASSSLAGVGETQYF.

The chain is built from TRBV10-1 and TRBJ2-1, with D unclear. The germline CDR1 and CDR2 sequences are WNHNN and SYGVQD (reference sequence). The V end was cut by 0 bases, the J end by 4 bases, with 13 bases between. CDR3 length: 16 residues. The CDR3 sequence is CASSESAASLYNEQFF. The CDR3 DNA reads as TGCGCCAGCAGTGAGTCGGCGGCTTCCCTGTACAATGAGCAGTTCTTC.

As to this clone: The same CDR3 arises from other DNA sequences in this sample as well. J is TRBJ2-2 and V is TRBV28; TRBD1 agrees at 7 bases. The ends lost 5 bases at V and 4 bases at J; junction bases unmatched: 7. The V gene's germline CDR1 is MDHEN and CDR2 SYDVKM. The CDR3 runs to 15 residues. The chain's CDR3 is CASSLGGAGTGELFF. Written as DNA, the CDR3 is TGTGCCAGCAGTCTAGGGGGCGCGGGCACCGGGGAGCTGTTTTTT.

This clone was seen only once. The rearrangement links TRBV27 to TRBJ2-1; 8 nucleotides align to TRBD2. Germline trimming cut 5 bases from V and 6 bases from J; bases unmatched to any gene: 15. The CDR3 is 17 residues long. Germline values: CDR1 MNHEY, CDR2 SMNVEV (reference sequence). Here the CDR3 DNA reads TGTGCCAGCAGTAACCCCTACAGCGGGAGAGGGGTCAATGAGCAGTTCTTC. Its translation: CASSNPYSGRGVNEQFF.

The chain uses TRBV6-5 and TRBJ1-5; D may be TRBD1 (5 bases). Trimming removed 2 bases at V and 4 bases at J, with 6 bases between. The CDR3 extends over 13 amino acids. The germline gives CDR1 MNHEY, CDR2 SVGAGI. This chain's CDR3 is CASSYNRNQPQHF. The CDR3 nucleotides read TGTGCCAGCAGTTACAACAGGAATCAGCCCCAGCATTTT.

V and J are TRBV5-1 and TRBJ2-4; perhaps TRBD2 as D (5 bases). Germline lookup yields CDR1 SGHRS and CDR2 YFSETQ. Trimming cost V 5 bases and J 0 bases, with 15 bases left between them. CDR3 length equals 16 residues. The CDR3 is CASRATPSGAKNIQYF. CDR3 in DNA: TGCGCCAGCAGAGCGACCCCCAGCGGAGCCAAAAACATTCAGTACTTC.

The chain employs TRBV4-3 and TRBJ2-3; the D is unclear. Deletions cut 3 bases from V and 5 bases from J, with 12 bases between. The germline CDR1 and CDR2 sequences are LGHNA and YSLEER. The CDR3 is 14 residues long. CDR3 residues: CASSHLPPQDTQYF. The DNA for the CDR3 is TGCGCCAGCAGCCATCTACCCCCCCAAGATACGCAGTATTTT.

The chain combines TRBV6-5 with TRBJ1-4; 9 bases line up with TRBD1. After removal of 1 base from V and 10 bases from J, the junction contained 7 bases not matched to a gene. Germline CDR1 is MNHEY and CDR2 is SVGAGI. CDR3 length equals 15 residues. CDR3 DNA sequence: TGTGCCAGCAGTTACTTCGGACAGGGGAGTCGAAAACTGTTTTTT. It encodes CASSYFGQGSRKLFF.

This chain uses TRBV7-8 with TRBJ1-2, with TRBD1 as a possible D gene (5 bases). This CDR3 contains 14 residues. The germline V gene encodes CDR1 SGHVS and CDR2 FQNEAQ. Trimming removed 5 bases from V and 2 bases from J, with 12 bases in between. CDR3 nucleotide sequence: TGTGCCAGCAGCCACCCATCAGGGAACTATGGCTACACCTTC. As protein: CASSHPSGNYGYTF.

The chain carries TRBV4-1 and TRBJ2-3; TRBD2 might be the D (5 bases). V lost 3 bases to trimming and J lost 2 bases, with 12 bases between them. CDR3 size: 15 residues. Germline V gives CDR1 MGHRA, CDR2 YSYEKL. The CDR3 sequence is CASSQVTGDTDTQYF. CDR3 coding DNA: TGCGCCAGCAGCCAGGTAACCGGGGACACAGATACGCAGTATTTT.